This T cell receptor beta chain is drawn from a study of molecular identifiers for immune sequencing clone quantification. Study in general: In replicates, the authors split RNA from around 20,000 or 100,000 naive CD8 cells five ways and sequenced four. Study-wide results and caveats: In CMV-specific effectors, clones above 20 copies held over 99% of molecules; naive, under 1%.

The CDR3 contains 15 residues. Germline CDR1 and CDR2: SGHNT and YENEEA. The trim removed 5 bases at V and 3 bases at J, leaving 6 bases unmatched. Sorting defined naive CD8 T cells as CD8+CD4-CCR7+CD45RA+. This clonotype appeared many times. Its antigen is currently unknown. TCRdb re-called the PCR reads through MiXCR, storing one row per CDR3 protein. The sample lists tens of thousands of distinct CDR3 sequences, approximately 24% occurring once. The rearrangement joins TRBV11-3 to TRBJ2-3; 9 nucleotides match TRBD2. The sample consisted of naive CD8+ T cells from blood, with Jurkat cell RNA spiked in. Subset indicated: FACS-sorted CD8+CD4-CCR7+CD45RA+ naive T cells. This clonotype was obtained from a human donor in good health. Some libraries in this study had Jurkat cell RNA spiked in. CDR3 bases: TGTGCCAGCAGCCGTACCGGACTAGCGACAGATACGCAGTATTTT. Its translation: CASSRTGLATDTQYF.